This T cell receptor (beta chain) was observed in a study of blood T cell repertoires in COVID-19. The CDR3 has 12 residues. Germline V gives CDR1 MDHEN, CDR2 SYDVKM. V was pared by 3 bases and J by 7 bases, with 6 bases between. The table lists this clone with a few counts. Original methodology: Reference gene primer amplification gave nucleated cell count estimates. Sequencing was performed with immunoSEQ multiplex PCR; in TCRdb, only in-frame clones are kept and a portion is missing. V and J calls and clone size come straight from that table; D and trimming were deduced from the DNA. Of more than 65,000 clones listed, around 83% are singletons.

The V and J genes are TRBV28 and TRBJ2-2; D is ambiguous. Sequenced material: peripheral blood. This TCR was sampled from a woman of 80 years or more with acute or convalescent COVID-19. DNA for the CDR3: TGTGCCAGCAGTTTGGGCCACGGGGAGCTGTTTTTT. Amino acids: CASSLGHGELFF.